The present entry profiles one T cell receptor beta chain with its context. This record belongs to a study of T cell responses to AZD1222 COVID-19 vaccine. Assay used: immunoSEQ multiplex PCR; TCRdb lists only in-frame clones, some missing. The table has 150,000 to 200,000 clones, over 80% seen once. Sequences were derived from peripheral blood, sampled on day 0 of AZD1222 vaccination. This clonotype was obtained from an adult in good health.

The CDR3 DNA follows: TGTGCCAGTAGTATAGATCGGAAAGGGGGATGGCCCCAGCATTTT. Translating gives CASSIDRKGGWPQHF. The V call is TRBV19, the J call TRBJ1-5; D is perhaps TRBD1 (6 bases). Germline CDR1 is LNHDA and CDR2 is SQIVND (reference sequence). Trimming took 0 bases from V and 9 from J, leaving 15 bases between them. This CDR3 has 15 amino acids.